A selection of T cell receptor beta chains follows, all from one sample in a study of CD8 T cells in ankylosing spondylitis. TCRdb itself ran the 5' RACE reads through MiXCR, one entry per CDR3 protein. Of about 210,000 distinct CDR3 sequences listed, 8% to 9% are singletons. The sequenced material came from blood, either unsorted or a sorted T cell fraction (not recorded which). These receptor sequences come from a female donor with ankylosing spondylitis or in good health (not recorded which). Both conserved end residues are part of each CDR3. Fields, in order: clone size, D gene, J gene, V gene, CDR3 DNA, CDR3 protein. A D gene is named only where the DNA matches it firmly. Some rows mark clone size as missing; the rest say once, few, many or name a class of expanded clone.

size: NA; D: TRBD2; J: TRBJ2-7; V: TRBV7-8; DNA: TGTGCCAGCAGCTTAGTTAGGCTAGCGGGAGACTACGAGCAGTACTTC; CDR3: CASSLVRLAGDYEQYF
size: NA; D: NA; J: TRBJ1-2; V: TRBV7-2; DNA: TGTGCCAGCAGCTGGGGGACGGTGCCAGCAGGCTATGGCTACACCTTC; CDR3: CASSWGTVPAGYGYTF
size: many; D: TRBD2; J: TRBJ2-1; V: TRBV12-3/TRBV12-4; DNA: TGTGCCAGCAGTTTAGTTCCTAGCGGAGACAATGAGCAGTTCTTC; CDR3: CASSLVPSGDNEQFF
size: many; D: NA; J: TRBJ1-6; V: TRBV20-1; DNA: TGCAGTGCTAGGGGGGCGGCGACCGGGTCCTATAATTCACCCCTCCACTTT; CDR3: CSARGAATGSYNSPLHF
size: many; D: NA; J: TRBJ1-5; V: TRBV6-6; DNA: TGTGCCAGCAACCGAATCTCGCTTCAGCCCCAGCATTTT; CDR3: CASNRISLQPQHF
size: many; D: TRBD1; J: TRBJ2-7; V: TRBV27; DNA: TGTGCCAGCAGGCCTGACAGGGCCTACGAGCAGTACTTC; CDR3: CASRPDRAYEQYF
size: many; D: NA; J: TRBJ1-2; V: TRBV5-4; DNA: TGTGCCAGCAGCTTTACGTCCAACAGCGAACTCTATGGCTACACCTTC; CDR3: CASSFTSNSELYGYTF
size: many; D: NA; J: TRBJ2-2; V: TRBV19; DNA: TGTGCCAGTAGCGTAGGGGACAATCGGGGGGAGCTGTTTTTT; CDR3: CASSVGDNRGELFF
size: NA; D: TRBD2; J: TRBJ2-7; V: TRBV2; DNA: TGTGCCAGCAGTGAATCGGGGAGACTAGCGGGAGAGAGTGCGCAGTACTTC; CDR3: CASSESGRLAGESAQYF
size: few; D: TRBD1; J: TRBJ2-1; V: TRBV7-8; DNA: TGTGCCAGCAGCCAGTGGCAGGGGGCACGGAATGAGCAGTTCTTC; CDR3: CASSQWQGARNEQFF
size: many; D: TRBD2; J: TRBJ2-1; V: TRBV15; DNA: TGTGCCACCAGCAGAGACCCCTGGGATAGCGGGAGTCTTTACAATGAGCAGTTCTTC; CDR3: CATSRDPWDSGSLYNEQFF
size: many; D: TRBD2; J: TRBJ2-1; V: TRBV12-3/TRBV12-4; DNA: TGTGCCAGCAGTAAGTTAGCGGGAGGCCCCAATGAGCAGTTCTTC; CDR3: CASSKLAGGPNEQFF
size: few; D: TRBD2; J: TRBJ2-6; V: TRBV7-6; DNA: TGTGCCAGCAGCTCATGGACTAGCGGGATATCTGGGGCCAACGTCCTGACTTTC; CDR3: CASSSWTSGISGANVLTF
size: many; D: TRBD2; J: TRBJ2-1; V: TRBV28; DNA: TGTGCCAGCAGTTCCCTGAGGGGACTAGCTTACAATGAGCAGTTCTTC; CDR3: CASSSLRGLAYNEQFF
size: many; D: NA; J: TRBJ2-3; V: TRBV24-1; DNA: TGTGCCACCAGTGATTTTGAGGATACGCAGTATTTT; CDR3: CATSDFEDTQYF
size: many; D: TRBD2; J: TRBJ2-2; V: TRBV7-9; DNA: TGTGCCAGCAGACCCGGGACTAGCGGTAACACCGGGGAGCTGTTTTTT; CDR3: CASRPGTSGNTGELFF
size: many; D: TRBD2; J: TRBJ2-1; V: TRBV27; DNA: TGTGCCAGCAGTTTCGGGCTAGCGGAATTGAATGAGCAGTTCTTC; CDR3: CASSFGLAELNEQFF